The 4 T cell receptor beta chains reported below all come from one sample, sequenced in a study of identical twins. TCRdb ran MiXCR on the 5' RACE reads and lists one entry per CDR3 protein. The sample carries roughly 690,000 distinct CDR3 sequences, roughly 6.2% recorded once. Material for sequencing was naive T cells sorted from blood. The origin of the receptors is a man younger than 35 in good health.

The CDR3 sequence: CASSFGLAGGQLDTQYF. CDR3 DNA: TGTGCCAGCAGCTTCGGACTAGCGGGAGGGCAATTAGATACGCAGTATTTT. The chain combines TRBV7-9 with TRBJ2-3, with TRBD2 matching over 15 bases. The ends lost 3 bases at V and 5 bases at J; junction bases unmatched: 6. The CDR3 has 17 residues. Germline V gene lookup returns CDR1 SEHNR and CDR2 FQNEAQ (reference sequence).

Only a few counts were recorded for this clonotype. The chain carries TRBV10-3 and TRBJ2-1; 7 bases fit TRBD2. The CDR3 loop spans 14 amino acids. Germline V gives CDR1 ENHRY, CDR2 SYGVKD. The V and J ends lost 3 bases and 7 bases, in that order; junction bases with no gene match: 6. The CDR3 region has the DNA TGTGCCATCAGTGATGTCGGCGGGGGAAATGAGCAGTTCTTC. Its protein product is CAISDVGGGNEQFF.

This clonotype was found many times. This chain connects TRBV5-1 to TRBJ1-2, with 8 bases identical to TRBD1. Germline V lookup: CDR1 SGHRS, CDR2 YFSETQ. This CDR3 spans 16 amino acids. V lost 0 bases to trimming and J lost 6 bases; unmatched junction nucleotides: 10. The CDR3 bases are TGCGCCAGCAGCTTGGGCAGGGGGCGCGGATTTGATGGCTACACCTTC. Its translation: CASSLGRGRGFDGYTF. The whole variable domain, filled in from reference TRBV5-1 and TRBJ1-2, reads KAGVTQTPRYLIKTRGQQVTLSCSPISGHRSVSWYQQTPGQGLQFLFEYFSETQRNKGNFPGRFSGRQFSNSRSEMNVSTLELGDSALYLCASSLGRGRGFDGYTFGSGTRLTVV.

A few counts support this clonotype. This chain uses TRBV28 with TRBJ1-4; D is perhaps TRBD1 (5 bases). CDR1 MDHEN and CDR2 SYDVKM come from the germline V gene. V lost 7 bases to trimming and J lost 8 bases, with 11 bases between them. This CDR3 has 12 residues. This CDR3 reads CASNIGGEKLFF. CDR3 sequence (DNA): TGTGCCAGCAACATTGGGGGGGAAAAACTGTTTTTT.